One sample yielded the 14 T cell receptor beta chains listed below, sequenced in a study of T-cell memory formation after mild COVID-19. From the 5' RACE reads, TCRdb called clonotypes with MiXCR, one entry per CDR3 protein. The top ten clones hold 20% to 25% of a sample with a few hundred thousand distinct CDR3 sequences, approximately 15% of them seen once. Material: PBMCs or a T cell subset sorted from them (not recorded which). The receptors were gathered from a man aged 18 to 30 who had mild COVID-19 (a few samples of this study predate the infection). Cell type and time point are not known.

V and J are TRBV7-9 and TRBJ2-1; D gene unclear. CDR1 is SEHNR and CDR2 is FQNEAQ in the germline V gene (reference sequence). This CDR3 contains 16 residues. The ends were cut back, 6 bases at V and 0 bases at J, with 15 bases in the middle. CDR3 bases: TGTGCCAGCAGACCACAGAAAACTCGCTCCTACAATGAGCAGTTCTTC. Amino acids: CASRPQKTRSYNEQFF.

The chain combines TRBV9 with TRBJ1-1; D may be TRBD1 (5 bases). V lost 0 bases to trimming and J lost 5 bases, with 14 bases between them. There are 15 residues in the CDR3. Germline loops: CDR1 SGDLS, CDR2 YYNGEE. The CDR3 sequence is CASSVGAAGRTEAFF. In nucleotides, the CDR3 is TGTGCCAGCAGCGTAGGGGCAGCGGGACGGACTGAAGCTTTCTTT.

The chain's CDR3 is CASSLRRTVFGNTIYF. For the CDR3, the DNA is TGTGCCAGCAGCTTGAGGCGCACAGTTTTCGGAAACACCATATATTTT. The rearrangement links TRBV5-6 to TRBJ1-3; D gene unclear. This CDR3 is 16 amino acids long. Germline CDR1 reads SGHDT; CDR2 reads YYEEEE. V was shortened by 1 base and J by 4 bases, with 15 bases between the two germline ends.

The CDR3 spells CATLTFPGNTIYF. The DNA of the CDR3 is TGTGCCACCCTGACATTTCCTGGAAACACCATATATTTT. The chain is built from TRBV10-3 and TRBJ1-3; D gene uncertain. The CDR3 sequence is 13 residues long. Trimming removed 10 bases from V and 2 bases from J, with 12 bases in between. The germline gives CDR1 ENHRY, CDR2 SYGVKD.

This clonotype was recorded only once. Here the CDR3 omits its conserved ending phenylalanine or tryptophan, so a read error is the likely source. This CDR3 is CASRPPGAGEETQYL. Here the CDR3 DNA reads TGTGCCAGCAGACCCCCGGGCGCGGGGGAAGAGACCCAGTACTTA. The gene calls are TRBV12-3 or TRBV12-4 and TRBJ2-5, with TRBD2 matching over 7 bases. V dropped 6 bases and J dropped 3; count of bases not matched to a gene: 10. This CDR3 has 15 amino acids.

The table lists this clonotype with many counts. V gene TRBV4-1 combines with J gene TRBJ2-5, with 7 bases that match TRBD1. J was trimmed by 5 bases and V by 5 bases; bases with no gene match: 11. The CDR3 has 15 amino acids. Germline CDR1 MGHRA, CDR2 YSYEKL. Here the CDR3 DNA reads TGCGCCAGCAGCTCTTACAGGGGCCAAGTGGAGACCCAGTACTTC. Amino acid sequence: CASSSYRGQVETQYF.

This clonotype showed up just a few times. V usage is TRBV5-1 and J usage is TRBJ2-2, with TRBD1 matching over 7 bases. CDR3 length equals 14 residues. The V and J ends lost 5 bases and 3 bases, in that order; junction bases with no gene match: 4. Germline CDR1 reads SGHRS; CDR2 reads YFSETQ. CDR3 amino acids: CASRGQPDTGELFF. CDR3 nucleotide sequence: TGCGCCAGCAGGGGACAGCCGGACACCGGGGAGCTGTTTTTT.

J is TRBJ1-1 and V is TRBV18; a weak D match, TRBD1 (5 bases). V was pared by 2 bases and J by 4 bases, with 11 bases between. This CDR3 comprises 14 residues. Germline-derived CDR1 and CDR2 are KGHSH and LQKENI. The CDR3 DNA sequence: TGTGCCAGCTCACCAGACCTGGGGGGCACTGAAGCTTTCTTT. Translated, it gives CASSPDLGGTEAFF.

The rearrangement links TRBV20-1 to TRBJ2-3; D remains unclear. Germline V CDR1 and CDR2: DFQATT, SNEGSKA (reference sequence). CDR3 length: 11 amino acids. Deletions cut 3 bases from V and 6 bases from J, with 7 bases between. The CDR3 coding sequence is TGCAGTGCTAGTTTCTTGGATACGCAGTATTTT. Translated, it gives CSASFLDTQYF.

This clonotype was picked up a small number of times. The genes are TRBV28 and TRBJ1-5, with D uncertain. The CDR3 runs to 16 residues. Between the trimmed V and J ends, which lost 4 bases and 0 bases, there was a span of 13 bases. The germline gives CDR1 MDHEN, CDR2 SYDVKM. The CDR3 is CASSYDFFRSNQPQHF. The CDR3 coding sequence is TGTGCCAGCAGTTATGATTTCTTCCGTAGCAATCAGCCCCAGCATTTT.

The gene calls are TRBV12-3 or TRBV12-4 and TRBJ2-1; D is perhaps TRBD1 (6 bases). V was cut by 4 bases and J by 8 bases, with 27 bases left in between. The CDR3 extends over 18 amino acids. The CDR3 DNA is TGTGCCAGCAGTTCCTACATCCCTGGGACATCCATCTGGGATGAGCAGTTCTTC. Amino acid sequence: CASSSYIPGTSIWDEQFF.

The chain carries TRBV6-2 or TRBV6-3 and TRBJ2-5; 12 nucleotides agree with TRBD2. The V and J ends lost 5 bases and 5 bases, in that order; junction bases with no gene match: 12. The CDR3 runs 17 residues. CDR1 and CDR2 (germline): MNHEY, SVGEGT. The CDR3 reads CASSPGLAGYYLETQYF. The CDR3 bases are TGTGCCAGCAGTCCCGGACTAGCGGGGTATTACCTGGAGACCCAGTACTTC.

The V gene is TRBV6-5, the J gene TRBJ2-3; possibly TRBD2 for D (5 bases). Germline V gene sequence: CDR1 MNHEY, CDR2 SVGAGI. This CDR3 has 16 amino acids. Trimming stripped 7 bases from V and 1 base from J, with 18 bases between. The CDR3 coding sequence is TGTGCCAGCACCCCCCGAGCGGCTGGTGGCACAGATACGCAGTATTTT. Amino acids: CASTPRAAGGTDTQYF.

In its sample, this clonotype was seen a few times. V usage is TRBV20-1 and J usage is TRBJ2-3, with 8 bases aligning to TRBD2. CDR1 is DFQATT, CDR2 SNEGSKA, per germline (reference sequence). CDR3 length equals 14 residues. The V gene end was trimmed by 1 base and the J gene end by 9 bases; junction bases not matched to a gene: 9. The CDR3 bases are TGCAGTGCTAGAGTACTAGCGGTCGATGGGACGCAGTATTTT. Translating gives CSARVLAVDGTQYF.